This T cell receptor (beta chain) was observed in a study of CD8 T cells in ankylosing spondylitis. Study-level points and caveats: Certain motif variants had earlier appeared in reactive arthritis synovial fluid and blood. The authors reported significant enrichment of disease-linked clones in matched ankylosing spondylitis synovial fluid. CD8+ by phenotype, disease-linked clones were relatively rare in peripheral blood. Within ankylosing spondylitis blood, a TCR beta motif made up of roughly eight highly homologous variants appeared to be characteristic.

Libraries of TCR beta came from quantitative 5'-RACE with molecular barcodes. TCRdb processed the 5' RACE reads anew with MiXCR; each CDR3 protein has one entry. The sample records hundreds of thousands of distinct CDR3 sequences, roughly a quarter being singletons. The V and J ends lost 2 bases and 7 bases respectively, with 12 bases between them. The germline gives CDR1 MNHEY, CDR2 SVGAGI. The CDR3 runs 14 residues. Points on this clonotype: Its antigen is unidentified.

The sequencing sample was made of blood, either unsorted or a sorted T cell fraction (not recorded which). The sequence was obtained from a male donor with ankylosing spondylitis. V usage is TRBV6-5 and J usage is TRBJ1-5; no clear D. The CDR3 DNA reads TGTGCCAGCAGTTACCGTGGAATTGGCCAGCCCCAGCATTTT. Translated: CASSYRGIGQPQHF.